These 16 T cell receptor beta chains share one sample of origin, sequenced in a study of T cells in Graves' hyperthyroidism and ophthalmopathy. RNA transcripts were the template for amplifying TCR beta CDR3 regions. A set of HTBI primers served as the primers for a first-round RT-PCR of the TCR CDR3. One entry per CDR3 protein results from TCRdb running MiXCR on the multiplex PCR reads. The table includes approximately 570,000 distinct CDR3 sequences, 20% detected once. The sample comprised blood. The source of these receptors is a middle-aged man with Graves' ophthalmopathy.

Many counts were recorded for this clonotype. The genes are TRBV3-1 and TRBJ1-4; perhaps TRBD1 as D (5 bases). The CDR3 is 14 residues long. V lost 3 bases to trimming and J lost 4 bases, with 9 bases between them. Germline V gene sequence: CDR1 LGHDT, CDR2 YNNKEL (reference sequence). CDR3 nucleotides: TGTGCCAGCAGCCAGGGACGGAATAATGAAAAACTGTTTTTT. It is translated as CASSQGRNNEKLFF.

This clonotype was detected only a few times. The DNA for the CDR3 is TGTGCCAGCAGTTCAGCCCGAGGGACTGTAATATACGAGCAGTACTTC. Translating gives CASSSARGTVIYEQYF. V and J are TRBV7-9 and TRBJ2-7; perhaps TRBD2 as D (6 bases). This CDR3 is built from 16 residues. CDR1 is SEHNR, CDR2 FQNEAQ, per germline (reference sequence). Trimming removed 6 bases from V and 4 bases from J, with 22 bases in between.

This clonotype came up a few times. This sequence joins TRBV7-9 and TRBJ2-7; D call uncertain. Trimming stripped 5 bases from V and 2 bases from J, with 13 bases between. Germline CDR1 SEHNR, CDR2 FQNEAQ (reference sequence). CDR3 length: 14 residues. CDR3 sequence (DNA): TGTGCCAGCAGCACCTGGGCTTCTCCCTACGAGCAGTACTTC. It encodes CASSTWASPYEQYF. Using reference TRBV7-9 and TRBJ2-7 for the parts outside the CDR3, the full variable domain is DTGVSQNPRHKITKRGQNVTFRCDPISEHNRLYWYRQTLGQGPEFLTYFQNEAQLEKSRLLSDRFSAERPKGSFSTLEIQRTEQGDSAMYLCASSTWASPYEQYFGPGTRLTVT.

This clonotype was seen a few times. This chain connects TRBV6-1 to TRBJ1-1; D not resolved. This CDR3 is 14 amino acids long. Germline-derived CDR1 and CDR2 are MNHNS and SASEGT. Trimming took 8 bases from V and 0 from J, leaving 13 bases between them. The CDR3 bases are TGTGCCAGCGCCTTCGGACGGATGAACACTGAAGCTTTCTTT. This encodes CASAFGRMNTEAFF.

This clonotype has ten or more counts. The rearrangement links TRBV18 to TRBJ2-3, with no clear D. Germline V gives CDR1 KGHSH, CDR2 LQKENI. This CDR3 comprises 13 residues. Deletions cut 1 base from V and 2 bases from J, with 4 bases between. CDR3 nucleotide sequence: TGTGCCAGCTCACCACTAGCCACAGATACGCAGTATTTT. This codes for CASSPLATDTQYF.

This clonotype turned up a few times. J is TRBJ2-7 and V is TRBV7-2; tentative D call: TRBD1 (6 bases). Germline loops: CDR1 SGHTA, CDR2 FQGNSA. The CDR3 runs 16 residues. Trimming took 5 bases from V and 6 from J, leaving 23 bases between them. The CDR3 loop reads CASSPYLDRTFGEQYF. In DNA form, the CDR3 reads TGTGCCAGCAGCCCCTACCTCGACAGGACTTTTGGCGAGCAGTACTTC.

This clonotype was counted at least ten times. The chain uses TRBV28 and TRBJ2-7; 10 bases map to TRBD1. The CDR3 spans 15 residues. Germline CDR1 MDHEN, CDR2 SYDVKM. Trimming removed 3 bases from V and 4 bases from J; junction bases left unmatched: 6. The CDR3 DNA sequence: TGTGCCAGCAGTTTTTCCGGGACAGGGGCATACGAGCAGTACTTC. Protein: CASSFSGTGAYEQYF.

The CDR3 nucleotides are TGTGCCAGCAGCTTAACGGGGGTAGCACACAATGAGCAGTTCTTC. Amino acids: CASSLTGVAHNEQFF. The chain couples TRBV7-3 to TRBJ2-1; D is possibly TRBD1 or TRBD2 (5 bases each). The germline CDR1 and CDR2 sequences are SGHTA and FQGTGA. The CDR3 has 15 residues. V lost 0 bases and J lost 5, with 11 bases in between. Supplemented by reference TRBV7-3 and TRBJ2-1, the full variable domain reads GAGVSQTPSNKVTEKGKYVELRCDPISGHTALYWYRQSLGQGPEFLIYFQGTGAADDSGLPNDRFFAVRPEGSVSTLKIQRTERGDSAVYLCASSLTGVAHNEQFFGPGTRLTVL.

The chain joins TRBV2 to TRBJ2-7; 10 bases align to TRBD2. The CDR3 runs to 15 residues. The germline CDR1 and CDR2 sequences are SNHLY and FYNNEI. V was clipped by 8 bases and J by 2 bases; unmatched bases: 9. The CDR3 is CASVPGLALPYEQYF. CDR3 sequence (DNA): TGTGCCAGCGTCCCGGGACTAGCGCTTCCCTACGAGCAGTACTTC.

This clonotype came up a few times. The CDR3 DNA is TGTGCCAGCAGTCGTTCGGGCCGGGGCACTGAAGCTTTCTTT. This encodes CASSRSGRGTEAFF. The chain joins TRBV12-3 or TRBV12-4 to TRBJ1-1; D unresolved. The length of the CDR3 is 14 residues. Trimming removed 5 bases from V and 4 bases from J, with 14 bases in between.

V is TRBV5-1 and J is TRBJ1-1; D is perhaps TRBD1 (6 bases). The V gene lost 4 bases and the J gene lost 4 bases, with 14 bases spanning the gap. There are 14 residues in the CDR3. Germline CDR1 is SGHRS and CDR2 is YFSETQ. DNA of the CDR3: TGCGCCAGCAGCCTTCATAGGGGGGGCACTGAAGCTTTCTTT. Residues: CASSLHRGGTEAFF.

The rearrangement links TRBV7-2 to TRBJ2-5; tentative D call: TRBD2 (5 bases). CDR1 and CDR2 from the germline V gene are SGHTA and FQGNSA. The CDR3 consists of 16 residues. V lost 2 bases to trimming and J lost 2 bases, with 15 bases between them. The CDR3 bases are TGTGCCAGCAGCTTACTGAGTGGGAGTGGGCAAGAGACCCAGTACTTC. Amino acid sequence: CASSLLSGSGQETQYF.

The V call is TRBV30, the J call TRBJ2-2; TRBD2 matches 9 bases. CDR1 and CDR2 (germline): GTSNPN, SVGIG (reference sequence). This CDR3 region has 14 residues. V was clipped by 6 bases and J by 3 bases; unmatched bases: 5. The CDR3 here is CACSGSTHTGELFF. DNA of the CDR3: TGTGCCTGTAGCGGGAGTACCCACACCGGGGAGCTGTTTTTT.

As DNA, the CDR3 is TGTGCCTGGAGTACGGGGGCGCTTATAGCTTTCTTT. The encoded protein is CAWSTGALIAFF. The chain joins TRBV30 to TRBJ1-1, with D perhaps matching TRBD1 (6 bases). Looked up from germline, CDR1 is GTSNPN and CDR2 is SVGIG (reference sequence). V dropped 2 bases and J dropped 10 bases, with 14 bases sitting between them. The CDR3 extends over 12 amino acids.

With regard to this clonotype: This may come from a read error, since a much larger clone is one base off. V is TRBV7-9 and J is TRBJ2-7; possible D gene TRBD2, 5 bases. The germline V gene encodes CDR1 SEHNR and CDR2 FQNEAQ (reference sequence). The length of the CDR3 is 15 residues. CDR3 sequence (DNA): TGTGCCAGCAGCTCCGGGGATTCCTACTCCTACGATCAGTACTTC. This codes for CASSSGDSYSYDQYF.

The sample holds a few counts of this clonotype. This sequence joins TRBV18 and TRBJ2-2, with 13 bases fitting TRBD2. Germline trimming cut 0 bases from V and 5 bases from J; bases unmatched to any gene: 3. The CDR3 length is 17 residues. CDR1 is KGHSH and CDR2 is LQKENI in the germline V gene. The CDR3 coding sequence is TGTGCCAGCTCACCACCTGGACTAGCGGGAGATACCGGGGAGCTGTTTTTT. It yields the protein CASSPPGLAGDTGELFF.